One and the same sample provided the 26 T cell receptor beta chains below, sequenced in a study of blood T cell repertoires in COVID-19. The repertoire was sequenced with immunoSEQ multiplex PCR; TCRdb's copy has only in-frame clones and lacks some. This sample yields 62,000 or so clones, of which 65% to 90% are seen a single time; approximately 1.5% belongs to the top ten. Sequenced material: peripheral blood. The receptors were gathered from an older woman with acute or convalescent COVID-19.

The CDR3 reads CASSFPGQGPTNEKLFF. CDR3 sequence (DNA): TGTGCCAGCAGTTTCCCGGGACAGGGTCCAACTAATGAAAAACTGTTTTTT. J is TRBJ1-4 and V is TRBV28, with 9 bases that match TRBD1. The germline V gene encodes CDR1 MDHEN and CDR2 SYDVKM. The CDR3 loop spans 17 amino acids. V shed 3 bases and J 0 bases; nucleotides not matched to a gene: 5.

The chain combines TRBV30 with TRBJ2-1; 12 bases agree with TRBD2. This CDR3 region has 15 residues. The germline V gene has CDR1 GTSNPN and CDR2 SVGIG (reference sequence). V lost 1 base, J lost 10 bases, and 8 bases stayed unmatched. CDR3 protein: CAWSGLAGVIREQFF. Written as DNA, the CDR3 is TGTGCCTGGAGTGGACTAGCGGGAGTAATCCGGGAGCAGTTCTTC. The complete variable domain, with remaining parts taken from reference TRBV30 and TRBJ2-1, reads SQTIHQWPATLVQPVGSPLSLECTVEGTSNPNLYWYRQAAGRGLQLLFYSVGIGQISSEVPQNLSASRPQDRQFILSSKKLLLSDSGFYLCAWSGLAGVIREQFFGPGTRLTVL.

This clone was found a few times. The rearrangement joins TRBV29-1 to TRBJ1-1, with 8 positions matching TRBD1. The CDR3 sequence is 12 residues long. Trimming cost V 8 bases and J 7 bases; bases outside gene matches: 9. Looked up from germline, CDR1 is SQVTM and CDR2 is ANQGSEA. In DNA, the CDR3 is TGCAGCACGGCTTCGGGGACAGGTGAAGCTTTCTTT. It encodes CSTASGTGEAFF.

V and J are TRBV7-9 and TRBJ1-1; TRBD1 is a possible D gene (6 bases). V lost 5 bases, J lost 4 bases, and 11 bases lay in between. Germline V gene lookup returns CDR1 SEHNR and CDR2 FQNEAQ (reference sequence). CDR3 length: 13 amino acids. DNA for the CDR3: TGTGCCAGCAGCCCAACAGGGATCACTGAAGCTTTCTTT. Translation: CASSPTGITEAFF.

The chain couples TRBV5-1 to TRBJ2-7, with D unresolved. This CDR3 spans 14 amino acids. Germline V lookup: CDR1 SGHRS, CDR2 YFSETQ. Trimming left V 3 bases short and J 0 bases short, with 10 bases between. CDR3 loop: CASSYSFLSYEQYF. CDR3 in DNA: TGCGCCAGCAGCTACAGCTTTCTCTCCTACGAGCAGTACTTC.

This sequence joins TRBV10-3 and TRBJ1-6; tentatively, D is TRBD1 (5 bases). With 4 bases removed from V and 11 bases from J, the gap between germline ends came to 15 bases. Germline V lookup: CDR1 ENHRY, CDR2 SYGVKD. The CDR3 is 14 amino acids. The CDR3 protein is CAISVEDTATPLHF. In DNA form, the CDR3 reads TGTGCCATCAGTGTCGAGGACACGGCGACACCCCTCCACTTT.

This chain uses TRBV5-4 with TRBJ2-5; D is possibly TRBD2 (7 bases). Trimming shortened V by 4 bases and J by 5 bases, and 15 bases separated the two germline ends. The germline V gene encodes CDR1 SGHNT and CDR2 YYREEE (reference sequence). The CDR3 sequence is 14 residues long. CDR3 protein: CASSRGEGPETQYF. The CDR3 DNA is TGTGCCAGCAGCAGGGGGGAGGGACCGGAGACCCAGTACTTC.

This clone occurred once. The chain employs TRBV5-1 and TRBJ1-6; 7 bases are shared with TRBD1. CDR1 and CDR2 (germline): SGHRS, YFSETQ. The CDR3 spans 15 residues. Germline trimming cut 7 bases from V and 0 bases from J; bases unmatched to any gene: 4. The DNA of the CDR3 is TGCGCCAGCGGCACAGGGGACTCCTATAATTCACCCCTCCACTTT. The encoded protein is CASGTGDSYNSPLHF.

This clone was counted once. CDR3 loop: CASNGAGHGQTQYF. DNA of the CDR3: TGTGCCAGCAATGGGGCAGGGCACGGACAGACCCAGTACTTC. V usage is TRBV28 and J usage is TRBJ2-5; tentative D call: TRBD1 (5 bases). V gave up 7 bases and J gave up 6 bases, with 18 bases separating them. Germline values: CDR1 MDHEN, CDR2 SYDVKM. The CDR3 runs 14 residues.

The chain carries TRBV6-9 and TRBJ2-1; 9 nucleotides agree with TRBD2. V lost 5 bases, J lost 9 bases, and 11 bases stayed unmatched. Germline V lookup: CDR1 MNHGY, CDR2 SVAAGI. This CDR3 is built from 15 residues. The DNA for the CDR3 is TGTGCCAGCAGTCCTGGTAGCGGGGGCCGGGGTGAGCAGTTCTTC. It yields the protein CASSPGSGGRGEQFF.

The chain has TRBV7-9 and TRBJ1-5, with TRBD1 identical over 9 bases. The CDR3 loop spans 17 amino acids. Germline CDR1 SEHNR, CDR2 FQNEAQ (reference sequence). Germline trimming cut 4 bases from V and 1 base from J; bases unmatched to any gene: 8. CDR3 DNA sequence: TGTGCCAGCAGCTCATCTTGGACAGGGGACAGCAATCAGCCCCAGCATTTT. It specifies CASSSSWTGDSNQPQHF.

In DNA, the CDR3 is TGTGCCAGCAGCCCCAGGGGGGAGAACTACAATGAGCAGTTCTTC. Translated, it gives CASSPRGENYNEQFF. The chain recombines TRBV6-6 with TRBJ2-1, with D maybe TRBD1 (7 bases). Germline CDR1 is MNHNY and CDR2 is SVGAGI (reference sequence). The V gene lost 6 bases and the J gene lost 3 bases, with 15 bases spanning the gap. CDR3 size: 15 residues.

The chain uses TRBV20-1 and TRBJ1-5, with 12 bases identical to TRBD1. The germline CDR1 and CDR2 sequences are DFQATT and SNEGSKA (reference sequence). Trimming took 3 bases from V and 5 from J; bases not matched to a gene: 8. The CDR3 length is 16 residues. The CDR3 spells CSASGTGGDLDQPQHF. DNA for the CDR3: TGCAGTGCTAGTGGGACAGGGGGCGATCTGGATCAGCCCCAGCATTTT.

This clone was counted a few times. This chain joins TRBV11-2 and TRBJ2-7; D remains ambiguous. This CDR3 contains 13 residues. With 2 bases removed from V and 0 bases from J, the gap between germline ends came to 5 bases. Germline lookup yields CDR1 SGHAT and CDR2 FQNNGV. CDR3 loop: CASSLHPSYEQYF. Written as DNA, the CDR3 is TGTGCCAGCAGCTTACATCCCTCCTACGAGCAGTACTTC.

The chain has TRBV23-1 and TRBJ1-6; no definite D call. TRBV23-1 has ORF status, its function being uncertain. The CDR3 consists of 16 residues. V was trimmed by 7 bases and J by 4 bases, leaving 17 bases between them. The CDR3 spells CASIPRHLQYNSPLHF. For the CDR3, the DNA is TGCGCCAGCATTCCCCGACACCTACAGTATAATTCACCCCTCCACTTT.

The DNA for the CDR3 is TGTGCCAGCAGCTTAGGACAGTCCTATGGCTACACCTTC. The encoded protein is CASSLGQSYGYTF. The chain employs TRBV7-9 and TRBJ1-2; tentatively, D is TRBD1 (5 bases). Trimming removed 1 base from V and 4 bases from J, with 7 bases in between. The CDR3 totals 13 residues. In germline, CDR1 is SEHNR, CDR2 FQNEAQ (reference sequence).

The J gene is TRBJ1-1, the V gene TRBV12-5; D not resolved. V was clipped by 6 bases and J by 6 bases, with 14 bases between them. Germline CDR1 LGHNT, CDR2 FRNRAP. This CDR3 region has 13 residues. CDR3 nucleotide sequence: TGTGCTAGTGGGGTGCGAGGTGGGTCTGAAGCTTTCTTT. This sequence encodes CASGVRGGSEAFF.

This clone was found once. This CDR3 is also generated by other DNA sequences in the sample. The chain couples TRBV28 to TRBJ1-5; 10 bases are a match to TRBD1. CDR3 length: 20 amino acids. Germline V gene data show CDR1 as MDHEN and CDR2 as SYDVKM. Trimming at V came to 5 bases and at J to 0 bases, leaving 16 bases not matched to a gene. CDR3 residues: CASSPLTGGGPPYSNQPQHF. CDR3 coding DNA: TGTGCCAGCAGTCCCCTGACAGGGGGCGGTCCACCATATAGCAATCAGCCCCAGCATTTT.

In this sample, this clone turned up once. The chain links TRBV3-1 (or the pseudogene TRBV3-2) to TRBJ1-2; maybe TRBD1 (6 bases). Deletions cut 1 base from V and 8 bases from J, with 11 bases between. The CDR3 contains 13 residues. CDR1 and CDR2 (germline): LGHDT, YNNKEL (reference sequence). Written as DNA, the CDR3 is TGTGCCAGCAGCCAAGCCCACAGGGAAGGCTACACCTTC. Its translation is CASSQAHREGYTF.

CDR3 nucleotide sequence: TGCGCCAGCAGCCTCGGACGGACTAGTAACAATGAGCAGTTCTTC. Its protein is CASSLGRTSNNEQFF. The V call is TRBV5-1, the J call TRBJ2-1; 7 nucleotides agree with TRBD2. Germline assignment: CDR1 SGHRS and CDR2 YFSETQ. V gave up 4 bases and J gave up 5 bases; unmatched junction bases: 9. The CDR3 is made up of 15 amino acids.

This rearrangement joins TRBV4-2 to TRBJ2-7; D perhaps matches TRBD1 (6 bases). V shed 4 bases and J shed 5 bases, with 21 bases lying between them. Per germline, CDR1 LGHNA and CDR2 YNFKEQ. This CDR3 region has 16 residues. This chain's CDR3 is CASSRRTTQGSDEQYF. Here the CDR3 DNA reads TGTGCCAGCAGCCGCAGGACGACGCAGGGGTCCGACGAGCAGTACTTC.

The V gene is TRBV6-5, the J gene TRBJ1-2; TRBD1 matches 7 bases. This CDR3 has 13 amino acids. With V trimmed by 7 bases and J by 4 bases, 6 bases remained unmatched. Germline V gives CDR1 MNHEY, CDR2 SVGAGI. CDR3 sequence reads: CASTKTGTYGYTF. In nucleotides, the CDR3 is TGTGCCAGCACCAAGACAGGGACCTATGGCTACACCTTC.

The genes are TRBV29-1 and TRBJ2-7, with a weak D call TRBD1 (5 bases). V shed 5 bases and J shed 5 bases, with 10 bases lying between them. Germline V gene lookup returns CDR1 SQVTM and CDR2 ANQGSEA. The CDR3 length is 11 residues. CDR3 coding DNA: TGCAGCGTTCGAAAAGGGGACGAGCAGTACTTC. This translates into CSVRKGDEQYF.

The V and J genes are TRBV30 and TRBJ1-3; D remains unclear. V lost 3 bases and J 8 bases, leaving 14 bases between the germline ends. The CDR3 has 13 amino acids. Germline V gene sequence: CDR1 GTSNPN, CDR2 SVGIG (reference sequence). CDR3 region: CAWSYRILDTIYF. The CDR3 nucleotides are TGTGCCTGGAGCTACAGAATCCTGGACACCATATATTTT. Based on the CDR3 plus reference TRBV30 and TRBJ1-3, the full variable domain is SQTIHQWPATLVQPVGSPLSLECTVEGTSNPNLYWYRQAAGRGLQLLFYSVGIGQISSEVPQNLSASRPQDRQFILSSKKLLLSDSGFYLCAWSYRILDTIYFGEGSWLTVV.

The chain carries TRBV5-1 and TRBJ2-2; D perhaps matches TRBD2 (7 bases). V shed 4 bases and J shed 4 bases, with 11 bases lying between them. Germline V gene data show CDR1 as SGHRS and CDR2 as YFSETQ. The CDR3 runs to 14 residues. The CDR3 loop is CASSRGAATGELFF. CDR3 nucleotides: TGCGCCAGCAGCCGGGGGGCGGCCACCGGGGAGCTGTTTTTT.

The genes are TRBV5-8 and TRBJ1-5; 8 nucleotides align to TRBD1. V was pared by 2 bases and J by 5 bases, with 6 bases of the junction left unmatched. The CDR3 sequence is 15 residues long. Germline V lookup: CDR1 SGHTS, CDR2 YDEGEE. The CDR3 here is CASSLVGQAYQPQHF. Written as DNA, the CDR3 is TGTGCCAGCAGCTTAGTGGGACAGGCATATCAGCCCCAGCATTTT.